The T cell receptor (beta chain) described here comes from a study of cytomegalovirus exposure and HLA in healthy donors. General observations from the study: While the bulk of TCR sequences proved rare, some public TCRs turned up in many donors. In a later analysis, parvovirus B19, influenza, CMV and Epstein-Barr virus appeared linked to several top co-occurrence clusters. Productive status was seen about 87% or about 30% of the time for most TCR beta V segments in an earlier analysis. Presence/absence results assume similar sequencing depth per donor, which may not hold.

Trimming removed 2 bases from V and 6 bases from J; junction bases left unmatched: 4. This CDR3 is built from 16 residues. The V gene's germline CDR1 is MNHEY and CDR2 SVGAGI. Points on this clone: The antigen remains unidentified.

13 Jbeta primers and 60 Vbeta primers were used for the PCR. Data came from immunoSEQ multiplex PCR; TCRdb stores just in-frame clones and leaves some out. The sample includes tens of thousands of clones, around 84% of them seen just once. The chain couples TRBV6-5 to TRBJ2-1, with 13 nucleotides matching TRBD2. Sequences were obtained from PBMCs. The TCR sequence derives from a man between 18 and 29 years old in good health and CMV-seronegative. The CDR3 loop is CASSYRTSGRPNEQFF. Written as DNA, the CDR3 is TGTGCCAGCAGTTACCGGACTAGCGGGAGACCCAATGAGCAGTTCTTC.